This passage covers 24 T cell receptor beta chains from one sample sequenced in a study of identical twins. TCRdb itself ran the 5' RACE reads through MiXCR, one entry per CDR3 protein. The sample lists a few hundred thousand distinct CDR3 sequences, less than 20% seen once, with approximately 12% in the top ten. The sequencing input was naive T cells sorted from blood. These receptors were taken from a man aged 45-60 years in good health.

The gene calls are TRBV9 and TRBJ2-2; 11 bases fit TRBD2. CDR3 size: 17 residues. The trim removed 4 bases at V and 5 bases at J, leaving 10 bases unmatched. Germline CDR1 reads SGDLS; CDR2 reads YYNGEE. The CDR3 region is CASSPRRLAGGTGELFF. In DNA, the CDR3 is TGTGCCAGCAGCCCGAGACGTCTAGCGGGGGGAACCGGGGAGCTGTTTTTT.

V and J are TRBV6-4 and TRBJ2-1; 7 bases are a match to TRBD2. The CDR3 is 12 amino acids. V shed 8 bases, J shed 15 bases, and the junction held 13 bases outside the gene matches. Germline lookup yields CDR1 MRHNA and CDR2 SNTAGT. The CDR3: CASGDPGGRVFF. In DNA, the CDR3 is TGTGCCAGCGGGGACCCGGGAGGCCGGGTGTTCTTC.

In this sample, this clonotype turned up a few times. CDR3 in DNA: TGTGCCAGCAGCCGACAGAGCGTCCAAGAGACCCAGTACTTC. Translated, it gives CASSRQSVQETQYF. The rearrangement joins TRBV28 to TRBJ2-5, with D possibly being TRBD1 (5 bases). Trimming removed 6 bases from V and 1 base from J, with 12 bases in between. Germline V gives CDR1 MDHEN, CDR2 SYDVKM. CDR3 size: 14 residues.

CDR3 in amino acids: CSARFRNSTDTQYF. CDR3 bases: TGCAGTGCTAGATTTCGGAATAGCACAGATACGCAGTATTTT. The gene calls are TRBV20-1 and TRBJ2-3; D gene ambiguous. Trimming left V 2 bases short and J 0 bases short, with 9 bases between. Per the germline V gene, CDR1 is DFQATT and CDR2 is SNEGSKA (reference sequence). The CDR3 extends over 14 amino acids.

Only a few counts were recorded for this clonotype. The CDR3 reads CASSLKPGGIEQFF. The CDR3 bases are TGTGCCAGCAGCTTAAAGCCTGGGGGCATTGAGCAGTTCTTC. The chain is built from TRBV7-2 and TRBJ2-1; TRBD1 is a possible D gene (6 bases). Looked up from germline, CDR1 is SGHTA and CDR2 is FQGNSA. This CDR3 comprises 14 residues. V was cut by 2 bases and J by 9 bases, with 14 bases left in between.

This clonotype has a count of ten or more. The chain recombines TRBV27 with TRBJ2-2; possibly TRBD2 for D (5 bases). This CDR3 contains 16 residues. V dropped 0 bases and J dropped 1 base, with 9 bases sitting between them. The V gene's germline CDR1 is MNHEY and CDR2 SMNVEV (reference sequence). This CDR3 is CASSLSSAVNTGELFF. CDR3 sequence (DNA): TGTGCCAGCAGTTTATCTTCAGCGGTGAACACCGGGGAGCTGTTTTTT.

About this clonotype itself: At one of its ends the junction is not consistent with the germline gene, which may arise from a read error. This chain links TRBV6-5 with TRBJ2-1; 12 bases line up with TRBD2. Germline V gene lookup returns CDR1 MNHEY and CDR2 SVGAGI. The CDR3 sequence is 16 residues long. CDR3 sequence: CASSYSTSGGMNEQFF. The CDR3 DNA reads TGTGCCAGTAGTTACAGCACTAGCGGGGGGATGAATGAGCAGTTCTTC.

This clonotype showed up many times. The CDR3 sequence is CSASRAGGNQETQYF. CDR3 coding DNA: TGCAGTGCTTCCCGAGCGGGGGGTAACCAAGAGACCCAGTACTTC. The rearrangement links TRBV20-1 to TRBJ2-5; TRBD2 matches 9 bases. Losses at the gene ends were 5 bases for V and 0 bases for J; bases not matched to a gene: 7. CDR1 and CDR2 from the germline V gene are DFQATT and SNEGSKA (reference sequence). The CDR3 loop spans 15 amino acids.

At least ten counts were recorded for this clonotype. Written as DNA, the CDR3 is TGCAGTGCAGCCCCGGCGAACACTGAAGCTTTCTTT. This gives the protein CSAAPANTEAFF. The gene calls are TRBV20-1 and TRBJ1-1; no clear D gene. The CDR3 is 12 residues long. Trimming cost V 6 bases and J 1 base, with 9 bases left between them. Germline V gives CDR1 DFQATT, CDR2 SNEGSKA (reference sequence).

The chain uses TRBV9 and TRBJ1-1, with D maybe TRBD1 (5 bases). V lost 2 bases and J 6 bases, leaving 11 bases between the germline ends. CDR3 length: 13 residues. Germline loops: CDR1 SGDLS, CDR2 YYNGEE. CDR3 in DNA: TGTGCCAGCAGCGTCTTTGGGGGATCTGAAGCTTTCTTT. Translation gives CASSVFGGSEAFF.

There are many counts of this clonotype. The chain carries TRBV4-2 and TRBJ2-7; TRBD2 aligns across 9 bases. The trim removed 3 bases at V and 2 bases at J, leaving 8 bases unmatched. CDR1 is LGHNA and CDR2 is YNFKEQ in the germline V gene. CDR3 size: 16 residues. The CDR3 loop is CASSQDSGRPTYEQYF. In DNA, the CDR3 is TGTGCCAGCAGCCAGGACAGCGGGAGGCCAACCTACGAGCAGTACTTC.

V is TRBV4-3 and J is TRBJ1-1; D not certain. Trimming removed 1 base at V and 3 bases at J, with 9 bases between. This CDR3 has 14 residues. In germline, CDR1 is LGHNA, CDR2 YSLEER. This CDR3 reads CASSQVYSDTEAFF. As DNA, the CDR3 is TGCGCCAGCAGCCAAGTTTACAGTGACACTGAAGCTTTCTTT.

Remarks on this clonotype: A much larger clonotype is one base distant, so this may be a read error. The chain carries TRBV7-9 and TRBJ2-1, with 11 bases aligning to TRBD2. The CDR3 runs to 17 residues. CDR1 is SEHNR and CDR2 is FQNEAQ in the germline V gene (reference sequence). CDR3 in DNA: TGTGCCAGCAGCGTAGCGGGGACTAGCGGACTTCACAATGAGCAGTTCTTC. Translated: CASSVAGTSGLHNEQFF.

CDR3 bases: TGTGCCAGCAGCTTGACTTATCCAGGGACAGCTAACTATGGCTACACCTTC. Its translation is CASSLTYPGTANYGYTF. The gene calls are TRBV5-5 and TRBJ1-2; 7 nucleotides line up with TRBD1. CDR1 and CDR2 from the germline V gene are SGHKS and YYEKEE (reference sequence). Trimming cost V 1 base and J 0 bases; bases outside gene matches: 9. The CDR3 contains 17 residues.

V gene TRBV4-3 combines with J gene TRBJ2-2; D call uncertain. The CDR3 runs 15 residues. Germline V lookup: CDR1 LGHNA, CDR2 YSLEER. V was clipped by 0 bases and J by 4 bases, with 9 bases between them. DNA of the CDR3: TGCGCCAGCAGCCAAGATAACAGACCCACCGGGGAGCTGTTTTTT. Translating gives CASSQDNRPTGELFF.

V is TRBV10-3 and J is TRBJ1-4, with 8 positions matching TRBD1. Looked up from germline, CDR1 is ENHRY and CDR2 is SYGVKD. V trimming: 2 bases; J trimming: 7 bases; junction bases outside the gene matches: 3. The CDR3 covers 14 residues. The CDR3 nucleotides read TGTGCCATCAGTGAGAGGACAGGGCTTGAAAAACTGTTTTTT. Translating it yields CAISERTGLEKLFF.

The chain is built from TRBV28 and TRBJ2-7; TRBD1 or TRBD2 may be the D gene (6 bases each). V was clipped by 8 bases and J by 2 bases, with 16 bases between them. CDR1 MDHEN and CDR2 SYDVKM come from the germline V gene. The CDR3 consists of 14 residues. Here the CDR3 reads CASARGPGAYEQYF. The CDR3 bases are TGTGCCAGCGCCCGGGGGCCGGGAGCCTACGAGCAGTACTTC.

The V call is TRBV6-2 or TRBV6-3, the J call TRBJ1-3; D gene ambiguous. Trimming stripped 6 bases from V and 1 base from J, with 16 bases between. The germline gives CDR1 MNHEY, CDR2 SVGEGT. The CDR3 has 16 amino acids. The DNA for the CDR3 is TGTGCCAGCAGCCTACAACTCCCGAGGTCTGGAAACACCATATATTTT. Encoded protein: CASSLQLPRSGNTIYF.

This clonotype was detected ten times or more. This chain links TRBV7-8 with TRBJ1-2; D may be TRBD1 (5 bases). The CDR3 has 12 amino acids. Trimming cost V 5 bases and J 12 bases, with 16 bases left between them. The germline V gene encodes CDR1 SGHVS and CDR2 FQNEAQ. Here the CDR3 DNA reads TGTGCCAGCAGCCCAGGGACCGGCGGCGACACCTTC. Its protein is CASSPGTGGDTF.

V and J are TRBV6-5 and TRBJ2-5; the match to TRBD2 covers 7 bases. The CDR3 length is 15 residues. V was pared by 2 bases and J by 1 base, with 4 bases of the junction left unmatched. Looked up from germline, CDR1 is MNHEY and CDR2 is SVGAGI. The CDR3 reads CASSYALAAQETQYF. In nucleotides, the CDR3 is TGTGCCAGCAGTTACGCGCTAGCGGCCCAAGAGACCCAGTACTTC.

This clonotype was observed a few times. This chain links TRBV4-1 with TRBJ1-4; no definite D call. The CDR3 runs 15 residues. The V end was cut by 0 bases, the J end by 8 bases, with 13 bases between. The germline V gene encodes CDR1 MGHRA and CDR2 YSYEKL. Here the CDR3 DNA reads TGCGCCAGCAGCCAAGATTCCCGGACGGGCGAAAAACTGTTTTTT. Translating it yields CASSQDSRTGEKLFF.

This clonotype was counted between two and nine times. The rearrangement links TRBV4-1 to TRBJ2-3; 9 nucleotides agree with TRBD1. CDR3 length equals 15 residues. CDR1 MGHRA and CDR2 YSYEKL come from the germline V gene. The ends lost 1 base at V and 4 bases at J; junction bases unmatched: 3. CDR3 sequence (DNA): TGCGCCAGCAGCCAAGGACAGGGGGGTCCAGATACGCAGTATTTT. The encoded protein is CASSQGQGGPDTQYF.

The J gene is TRBJ2-7, the V gene TRBV6-5; D may be TRBD1 (6 bases). Trimming removed 2 bases from V and 2 bases from J, with 19 bases in between. CDR1 is MNHEY, CDR2 SVGAGI, per germline. CDR3 length equals 17 residues. The CDR3 DNA reads TGTGCCAGCAGTTACAGCTTCTTCCAGGGGCTACCCTACGAGCAGTACTTC. Its protein product is CASSYSFFQGLPYEQYF.

This clonotype was picked up a small number of times. This chain joins TRBV7-9 and TRBJ2-3; D not resolved. CDR1 is SEHNR, CDR2 FQNEAQ, per germline (reference sequence). The V and J ends lost 9 bases and 2 bases respectively, with 15 bases between them. The CDR3 contains 14 residues. For the CDR3, the DNA is TGTGCCAGGGGCCCGGCTCCCTTCACAGATACGCAGTATTTT. It yields the protein CARGPAPFTDTQYF.